Presented here are 5 T cell receptor beta chains from one specimen sequenced in a study of post-analysis software for immune sequencing data. The antigens for these receptors are not known. Findings and limits, study-wide: Among 5 or 6 TRBV segments more frequent in patients than controls were TRBV5-6, TRBV5-1 and TRBV20-1.

Carried by the TCR beta cDNA libraries were unique molecular identifiers. TCRdb used MiXCR to reprocess the PCR reads, holding one entry per CDR3 protein. The sample lists some 500,000 distinct CDR3 sequences, roughly 45% occurring once. The sequenced sample consisted of blood. These receptors were collected from a girl aged 10-17 years with multiple sclerosis.

The V gene is TRBV6-1, the J gene TRBJ2-3, with D unclear. Germline lookup yields CDR1 MNHNS and CDR2 SASEGT. The V and J ends lost 2 bases and 2 bases respectively, with 14 bases between them. The CDR3 runs 16 residues. CDR3 bases: TGTGCCAGCAGTGAACTTGGGCCAGGCCTCACAGATACGCAGTATTTT. Protein: CASSELGPGLTDTQYF.

The table lists this clonotype with a count of one. V usage is TRBV28 and J usage is TRBJ2-7; 9 positions match TRBD1. Germline trimming cut 3 bases from V and 1 base from J; bases unmatched to any gene: 10. The CDR3 totals 17 residues. The germline V gene encodes CDR1 MDHEN and CDR2 SYDVKM. The CDR3 loop reads CASSFGGQGPDSYEQYF. The DNA for the CDR3 is TGTGCCAGCAGTTTCGGGGGACAGGGACCCGATTCCTACGAGCAGTACTTC.

The table lists this clonotype with a few counts. The chain's CDR3 is CASSLAKGNIQYF. The CDR3 DNA reads as TGTGCCAGCAGCCTGGCGAAGGGGAACATTCAGTACTTC. V gene TRBV7-2 combines with J gene TRBJ2-4, with a weak D call TRBD1 (5 bases). CDR1 SGHTA and CDR2 FQGNSA come from the germline V gene. This CDR3 contains 13 residues. V was cut by 5 bases and J by 7 bases, with 12 bases left in between.

This clonotype was counted only a few times. J is TRBJ2-7 and V is TRBV4-1, with D possibly being TRBD1 or TRBD2 (7 bases each). Trimming took 5 bases from V and 3 from J, leaving 17 bases between them. Germline-derived CDR1 and CDR2 are MGHRA and YSYEKL. This CDR3 region has 15 residues. Here the CDR3 DNA reads TGCGCCAGCAGCAGCGGGACAGCTCGCTTCTACGAGCAGTACTTC. It yields the protein CASSSGTARFYEQYF.

In this sample, this clonotype turned up many times. The rearrangement links TRBV7-3 to TRBJ2-3; TRBD2 matches 8 bases. After removal of 4 bases from V and 4 bases from J, the junction contained 4 bases not matched to a gene. This CDR3 comprises 14 residues. CDR1 is SGHTA, CDR2 FQGTGA, per germline. The CDR3 DNA reads TGTGCCAGCAGCTCTGGACTAGCTGCAGATACGCAGTATTTT. Residues: CASSSGLAADTQYF.